Each of the 28 T cell receptor beta chains below was sequenced from the same sample in a study of T cells in Graves' hyperthyroidism and ophthalmopathy. The source material, RNA transcripts, was used to amplify TCR beta CDR3 regions. HTBI primers were used for first-round RT-PCR of the TCR CDR3. TCRdb fed the multiplex PCR reads into MiXCR, producing one record per CDR3 protein. The data show about 610,000 distinct CDR3 sequences, roughly 15% seen once. Source material: blood. The receptors shown here come from a woman aged 40 to 55 with Graves' ophthalmopathy.

This sequence joins TRBV6-1 and TRBJ1-2; 9 bases map to TRBD1. V lost 1 base to trimming and J lost 4 bases; unmatched junction nucleotides: 7. Germline-derived CDR1 and CDR2 are MNHNS and SASEGT. The CDR3 is 16 amino acids. The CDR3 is CASSEEPGQGRYGYTF. CDR3 coding DNA: TGTGCCAGCAGTGAAGAGCCGGGACAGGGACGCTATGGCTACACCTTC.

This clonotype was counted ten times or more. This chain links TRBV30 with TRBJ2-2, with TRBD2 as a possible D gene (5 bases). This CDR3 is 14 amino acids long. The V gene's germline CDR1 is GTSNPN and CDR2 SVGIG (reference sequence). V gave up 2 bases and J gave up 5 bases, with 12 bases separating them. As DNA, the CDR3 is TGTGCCTGGAGTAGATTAGCGAGGACCGGGGAGCTGTTTTTT. Translating gives CAWSRLARTGELFF.

There are many counts of this clonotype. A much bigger clone sits one base away, suggesting this may be a read error. J is TRBJ1-2 and V is TRBV6-5; unclear D gene. Trimming took off 2 bases at V and 7 bases at J, with 5 bases between the two ends. The CDR3 has 11 amino acids. Germline CDR1 is MNHEY and CDR2 is SVGAGI. The CDR3 DNA reads as TGTGCCAGCAGTTACGGGATTGGCTACACCTTC. Translation gives CASSYGIGYTF.

This clonotype has at least ten counts. The chain links TRBV6-2 or TRBV6-3 to TRBJ1-5, with D possibly TRBD1 on 5 matching bases. Germline CDR1 and CDR2: MNHEY and SVGEGT. The CDR3 extends over 14 amino acids. V lost 5 bases and J lost 4, with 12 bases in between. The CDR3 sequence: CASSGAAQNQPQHF. CDR3 DNA: TGTGCCAGCAGTGGGGCAGCCCAAAATCAGCCCCAGCATTTT.

This clonotype was recorded a few times. V and J are TRBV18 and TRBJ2-6; D is uncertain. The CDR3 loop spans 17 amino acids. Trimming stripped 0 bases from V and 0 bases from J, with 9 bases between. CDR1 is KGHSH, CDR2 LQKENI, per germline. As DNA, the CDR3 is TGTGCCAGCTCACCACCCGTCCGATACTCTGGGGCCAACGTCCTGACTTTC. The encoded protein is CASSPPVRYSGANVLTF.

This clonotype has a count of ten or more. J is TRBJ2-5 and V is TRBV13, with TRBD1 identical over 9 bases. CDR3 length: 15 residues. The J segment lost 2 bases and the V segment lost 3 bases, leaving 4 bases of the junction unmatched. Germline CDR1 PRHDT, CDR2 FYEKMQ (reference sequence). The CDR3: CASSLATGGQETQYF. CDR3 in DNA: TGTGCCAGCAGCTTGGCGACAGGGGGGCAAGAGACCCAGTACTTC. Combining the CDR3 with reference TRBV13 and TRBJ2-5 gives the whole variable domain AAGVIQSPRHLIKEKRETATLKCYPIPRHDTVYWYQQGPGQDPQFLISFYEKMQSDKGSIPDRFSAQQFSDYHSELNMSSLELGDSALYFCASSLATGGQETQYFGPGTRLLVL.

This clonotype came up many times. CDR3 sequence: CASSLRAVRGGGYTF. CDR3 sequence (DNA): TGTGCCAGCAGTTTACGCGCCGTGAGGGGCGGTGGCTACACCTTC. V is TRBV27 and J is TRBJ1-2, with D possibly being TRBD1 (5 bases). This CDR3 is 15 amino acids long. Germline V lookup: CDR1 MNHEY, CDR2 SMNVEV (reference sequence). The V gene lost 2 bases and the J gene lost 7 bases, with 17 bases spanning the gap.

This clonotype showed up many times. CDR3 sequence: CASSDNYNEQFF. CDR3 in DNA: TGTGCCAGCAGCGACAACTACAATGAGCAGTTCTTC. This chain joins TRBV11-2 and TRBJ2-1; D gene unclear. The CDR3 runs to 12 residues. V gave up 5 bases and J gave up 3 bases, with 5 bases separating them. Germline assignment: CDR1 SGHAT and CDR2 FQNNGV.

The chain links TRBV6-2 or TRBV6-3 to TRBJ2-7; 13 nucleotides align to TRBD2. The CDR3 covers 19 residues. V lost 0 bases and J lost 4; bases outside the gene matches: 12. The V gene's germline CDR1 is MNHEY and CDR2 SVGEGT. The CDR3 region is CASSYSEVTSGRFGYEQYF. The CDR3 DNA reads as TGTGCCAGCAGTTACTCGGAGGTGACTAGCGGGAGGTTCGGGTACGAGCAGTACTTC.

This clonotype came up many times. In nucleotides, the CDR3 is TGTGCCAGCAGTCCCCTCAGGGGAAGCTCCTACAATGAGCAGTTCTTC. It codes for CASSPLRGSSYNEQFF. The chain couples TRBV28 to TRBJ2-1, with D tentatively TRBD1 (6 bases). The CDR3 is 16 residues long. CDR1 and CDR2 (germline): MDHEN, SYDVKM. V was cut by 5 bases and J by 0 bases, with 14 bases left in between. The entire variable domain, with the rest obtained from reference TRBV28 and TRBJ2-1, is as follows: DVKVTQSSRYLVKRTGEKVFLECVQDMDHENMFWYRQDPGLGLRLIYFSYDVKMKEKGDIPEGYSVSREKKERFSLILESASTNQTSMYLCASSPLRGSSYNEQFFGPGTRLTVL.

This clonotype was seen repeatedly, ten times or more. The chain couples TRBV28 to TRBJ1-1; no definite D call. From germline, CDR1 is MDHEN and CDR2 SYDVKM. V was shortened by 7 bases and J by 9 bases, with 12 bases between the two germline ends. This CDR3 is 11 amino acids long. The CDR3 spells CASISSLKAFF. Written as DNA, the CDR3 is TGTGCCAGCATCTCCTCCTTAAAAGCTTTCTTT.

The sample holds many counts of this clonotype. The gene calls are TRBV20-1 and TRBJ2-6, with D hard to call. CDR3 length equals 14 residues. Trimming took off 3 bases at V and 1 base at J, with 7 bases between the two ends. Germline assignment: CDR1 DFQATT and CDR2 SNEGSKA (reference sequence). The DNA for the CDR3 is TGCAGTGCTAGTGTAGATTCTGGGGCCAACGTCCTGACTTTC. Residues: CSASVDSGANVLTF.

In this sample, this clonotype turned up many times. The chain is built from TRBV29-1 and TRBJ2-3; 9 positions agree with TRBD1. The germline gives CDR1 SQVTM, CDR2 ANQGSEA. The CDR3 extends over 16 amino acids. V lost 7 bases to trimming and J lost 3 bases; unmatched junction nucleotides: 14. This CDR3 is CSDRGGMDRGTDTQYF. The CDR3 region has the DNA TGCAGCGACAGAGGGGGTATGGACAGGGGAACAGATACGCAGTATTTT.

This clonotype was seen once. The chain couples TRBV11-2 to TRBJ2-5; 10 nucleotides line up with TRBD2. With 5 bases clipped from V and 2 bases from J, the junction kept 8 bases outside the gene matches. There are 16 residues in the CDR3. CDR1 is SGHAT, CDR2 FQNNGV, per germline. The CDR3 protein is CASSHGLAERQETQYF. The DNA of the CDR3 is TGTGCCAGCAGCCATGGACTAGCGGAGAGACAAGAGACCCAGTACTTC. The entire variable domain, with the rest obtained from reference TRBV11-2 and TRBJ2-5, is as follows: EAGVAQSPRYKIIEKRQSVAFWCNPISGHATLYWYQQILGQGPKLLIQFQNNGVVDDSQLPKDRFSAERLKGVDSTLKIQPAKLEDSAVYLCASSHGLAERQETQYFGPGTRLLVL.

The chain has TRBV7-3 and TRBJ1-1; tentatively, D is TRBD1 (5 bases). Germline V gives CDR1 SGHTA, CDR2 FQGTGA. Between the trimmed V and J ends, which lost 6 bases and 5 bases, there was a span of 13 bases. CDR3 length equals 13 residues. The CDR3 loop is CASSQGEGTEAFF. The CDR3 DNA is TGTGCCAGCAGTCAAGGGGAGGGAACTGAAGCTTTCTTT.

This clonotype was observed at least ten times. V gene TRBV4-1 combines with J gene TRBJ2-7; D is perhaps TRBD2 (7 bases). CDR1 is MGHRA, CDR2 YSYEKL, per germline. The V end was cut by 3 bases, the J end by 0 bases, with 21 bases between. CDR3 length: 18 residues. The chain's CDR3 is CASSHYGGGGSFSYEQYF. CDR3 nucleotides: TGCGCCAGCAGCCACTATGGAGGGGGAGGGTCCTTCTCCTACGAGCAGTACTTC.

This clonotype was found many times. The gene calls are TRBV6-5 and TRBJ1-1, with TRBD1 matching over 12 bases. V lost 2 bases and J lost 5; bases outside the gene matches: 9. The CDR3 is made up of 17 amino acids. Germline CDR1 is MNHEY and CDR2 is SVGAGI. This CDR3 is CASSYGRDRGRWTEAFF. Written as DNA, the CDR3 is TGTGCCAGCAGTTACGGCCGGGACAGGGGGCGGTGGACTGAAGCTTTCTTT.

This clonotype was observed at least ten times. The chain couples TRBV2 to TRBJ2-7; 11 nucleotides align to TRBD2. This CDR3 contains 16 residues. Germline V gene data show CDR1 as SNHLY and CDR2 as FYNNEI. J gave up 4 bases and V 4 bases, and 9 bases lay outside the gene matches. The DNA for the CDR3 is TGTGCCAGCAGTGGCCCGTCTAGCGGGAGGCTTTACGAGCAGTACTTC. Residues: CASSGPSSGRLYEQYF. Combining the CDR3 with reference TRBV2 and TRBJ2-7 gives the whole variable domain EPEVTQTPSHQVTQMGQEVILRCVPISNHLYFYWYRQILGQKVEFLVSFYNNEISEKSEIFDDQFSVERPDGSNFTLKIRSTKLEDSAMYFCASSGPSSGRLYEQYFGPGTRLTVT.

J is TRBJ1-6 and V is TRBV29-1; weak D call: TRBD1 (5 bases). The length of the CDR3 is 16 residues. CDR1 is SQVTM and CDR2 is ANQGSEA in the germline V gene. V lost 7 bases and J 6 bases, leaving 22 bases between the germline ends. CDR3 loop: CSARAGPGGVNSPLHF. The CDR3, as DNA: TGCAGCGCTAGAGCAGGGCCAGGAGGCGTTAATTCACCCCTCCACTTT.

CDR3 sequence reads: CASSHLGNTEAFF. The CDR3 DNA sequence: TGTGCCAGCAGTCACCTAGGAAACACTGAAGCTTTCTTT. This chain links TRBV27 with TRBJ1-1; D call uncertain. The V gene's germline CDR1 is MNHEY and CDR2 SMNVEV (reference sequence). The V gene lost 5 bases and the J gene lost 2 bases, with 9 bases spanning the gap. This CDR3 is built from 13 residues.

The table lists this clonotype with many counts. CDR3 DNA sequence: TGTGCCAGTAGTGGGGAAGGCTTCCATGGCTACACCTTC. It encodes CASSGEGFHGYTF. This chain links TRBV19 with TRBJ1-2; no definite D call. Germline assignment: CDR1 LNHDA and CDR2 SQIVND (reference sequence). The CDR3 consists of 13 residues. Trimming pared 5 bases from V and 6 bases from J, leaving 13 bases between.

This rearrangement joins TRBV2 to TRBJ2-5; 7 bases match TRBD1. The V and J ends lost 6 bases and 5 bases, in that order; junction bases with no gene match: 12. The CDR3 is 15 amino acids. Germline lookup yields CDR1 SNHLY and CDR2 FYNNEI. The CDR3 bases are TGTGCCAGCAGGACCGGGACAGTCCACAAGGAGACCCAGTACTTC. Translation gives CASRTGTVHKETQYF.

This clonotype has a handful of counts. The chain carries TRBV12-3 or TRBV12-4 and TRBJ2-7, with D maybe TRBD1 (8 bases). The CDR3 totals 14 residues. V was shortened by 3 bases and J by 5 bases, with 14 bases between the two germline ends. The CDR3 nucleotides read TGTGCCAGCAGTTTTTGGACAGGGAGGGACGAGCAGTACTTC. This sequence encodes CASSFWTGRDEQYF.

This clonotype was seen at least ten times. The rearrangement joins TRBV12-3 or TRBV12-4 to TRBJ2-7; D gene uncertain. The V and J ends lost 7 bases and 6 bases respectively, with 16 bases between them. The CDR3 covers 13 residues. Here the CDR3 DNA reads TGTGCCAGCAATAAAGTCGGAGTTCTCGAGCAGTACTTC. Protein: CASNKVGVLEQYF.

This chain joins TRBV11-3 and TRBJ2-2, with D perhaps matching TRBD1 or TRBD2 (5 bases each). The CDR3 covers 15 residues. From germline, CDR1 is SGHNT and CDR2 YENEEA. Trimming took off 1 base at V and 5 bases at J, with 11 bases between the two ends. The CDR3, as DNA: TGTGCCAGCAGCTTAGTAGGGACCCAGACCGGGGAGCTGTTTTTT. Its translation is CASSLVGTQTGELFF.

The sample holds many counts of this clonotype. The chain couples TRBV6-2 or TRBV6-3 to TRBJ2-5, with 9 bases aligning to TRBD2. This CDR3 is 14 amino acids long. With 6 bases clipped from V and 5 bases from J, the junction kept 7 bases outside the gene matches. Germline values: CDR1 MNHEY, CDR2 SVGEGT. The chain's CDR3 is CASSQSGTSETQYF. CDR3 in DNA: TGTGCCAGCAGCCAGTCCGGGACTAGCGAGACCCAGTACTTC.

This clonotype was detected ten times or more. This chain links TRBV2 with TRBJ1-1; D is unclear. The CDR3 extends over 11 amino acids. Germline CDR1 SNHLY, CDR2 FYNNEI. Trimming shortened V by 7 bases and J by 7 bases, and 10 bases separated the two germline ends. The CDR3 bases are TGTGCCAGCATGACCCGGTTTGAAGCTTTCTTT. Encoded protein: CASMTRFEAFF. Using reference TRBV2 and TRBJ1-1 for the parts outside the CDR3, the full variable domain is EPEVTQTPSHQVTQMGQEVILRCVPISNHLYFYWYRQILGQKVEFLVSFYNNEISEKSEIFDDQFSVERPDGSNFTLKIRSTKLEDSAMYFCASMTRFEAFFGQGTRLTVV.

This clonotype was detected many times. The chain links TRBV5-1 to TRBJ2-7, with a weak D call TRBD1 (6 bases). This CDR3 comprises 14 residues. The V gene lost 0 bases and the J gene lost 6 bases, with 13 bases spanning the gap. Germline V gene data show CDR1 as SGHRS and CDR2 as YFSETQ. CDR3 DNA sequence: TGCGCCAGCAGCTTGGAACAGGGTTTTCCCGAGCAGTACTTC. Its translation is CASSLEQGFPEQYF.